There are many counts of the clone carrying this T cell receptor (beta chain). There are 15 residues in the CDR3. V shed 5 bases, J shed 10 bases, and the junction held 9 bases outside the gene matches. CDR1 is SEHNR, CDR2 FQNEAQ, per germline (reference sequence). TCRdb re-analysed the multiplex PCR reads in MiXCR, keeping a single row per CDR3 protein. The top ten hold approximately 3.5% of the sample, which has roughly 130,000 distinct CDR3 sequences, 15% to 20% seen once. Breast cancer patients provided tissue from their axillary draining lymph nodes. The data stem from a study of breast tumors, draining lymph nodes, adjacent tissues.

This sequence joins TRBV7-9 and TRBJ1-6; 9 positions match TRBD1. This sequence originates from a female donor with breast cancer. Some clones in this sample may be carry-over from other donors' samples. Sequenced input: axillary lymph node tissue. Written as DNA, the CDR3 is TGTGCCAGCAGCGGTCTGGGACAGGGAACATCACCCCTCCACTTT. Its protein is CASSGLGQGTSPLHF.